This T cell receptor beta chain was captured in a study of T cell repertoires in cytomegalovirus infection. Across the study: Indications of both CMV infection and matching HLA type were provided by public TCR beta signatures.

Broader study findings: Dominant in the ex vivo response were TCR beta clonotypes restricted by HLA-C and specific for CMV. Identification of carriers of CMV plus the relevant HLA was achieved through cumulative public TCR beta family frequency.

In TCRdb, the reads were re-called with MiXCR into one record per CDR3 protein. The sample lists 100,000 to 150,000 distinct CDR3 sequences; around 25% were seen once. Remarks on this clonotype: Antigen unknown.

The CDR3 loop spans 13 amino acids. Germline V gives CDR1 MNHEY, CDR2 SVGAGI. The ends lost 6 bases at V and 8 bases at J; junction bases unmatched: 3. The chain has TRBV6-5 and TRBJ2-1; 11 positions agree with TRBD2. The sequence was obtained from a human donor in good health (CMV status not recorded). Some clones in this sample may be carry-over from other donors' samples. Sequenced: PBMCs, sequenced either directly or after in vitro stimulation (not recorded which). The CDR3 coding sequence is TGTGCCAGCAGCACACTAGCGGGAGATGAGCAGTTCTTC. Protein sequence: CASSTLAGDEQFF.